These 24 T cell receptor beta chains were all obtained from the same sample, sequenced in a study of cytomegalovirus exposure and HLA in healthy donors. Vbeta (60) and Jbeta (13) primers were used in the PCR. Generated by immunoSEQ multiplex PCR, the TCRdb table keeps only in-frame clones and is missing some. Of about 140,000 clones in the sample, roughly four fifths are singletons; the top ten hold 14%. Sequencing was performed on PBMCs. The receptor source for this set is a human donor in good health.

This sequence joins TRBV7-3 and TRBJ2-2; TRBD2 matches 7 bases. Germline V gives CDR1 SGHTA, CDR2 FQGTGA. This CDR3 is built from 17 residues. Trimming at V came to 4 bases and at J to 3 bases, leaving 11 bases not matched to a gene. This CDR3 is CASSSPEVGGYTGELFF. CDR3 coding DNA: TGTGCCAGCAGCTCACCCGAGGTGGGAGGGTACACCGGGGAGCTGTTTTTT. Full variable domain (rest looked up from reference TRBV7-3 and TRBJ2-2): GAGVSQTPSNKVTEKGKYVELRCDPISGHTALYWYRQSLGQGPEFLIYFQGTGAADDSGLPNDRFFAVRPEGSVSTLKIQRTERGDSAVYLCASSSPEVGGYTGELFFGEGSRLTVL.

This clone has more than one count but fewer than ten. The rearrangement joins TRBV5-4 to TRBJ1-2; tentatively, D is TRBD1 (6 bases). This CDR3 is 15 amino acids long. Trimming removed 4 bases at V and 8 bases at J, with 21 bases between. The germline gives CDR1 SGHNT, CDR2 YYREEE (reference sequence). The CDR3 nucleotides read TGTGCCAGCAGCCCTGGGTCCTCTACAGGGTGGGGCTACACCTTC. Its protein product is CASSPGSSTGWGYTF.

In this sample, this clone turned up a few times. The chain uses TRBV11-2 and TRBJ2-1; D might be TRBD2 (5 bases). This CDR3 is built from 14 residues. Trimming took off 4 bases at V and 4 bases at J, with 11 bases between the two ends. Germline V gene sequence: CDR1 SGHAT, CDR2 FQNNGV. CDR3 sequence (DNA): TGTGCCAGCAGCTATGGAGGACGTTACAATGAGCAGTTCTTC. Protein: CASSYGGRYNEQFF.

This clone was observed a few times. The rearrangement uses TRBV10-3 and TRBJ1-5; no reliable D call. The CDR3 runs 13 residues. V lost 7 bases and J 2 bases, leaving 9 bases between the germline ends. Per germline, CDR1 ENHRY and CDR2 SYGVKD. CDR3 nucleotides: TGTGCCATCAAGGAGGCAGGCAATCAGCCCCAGCATTTT. This gives the protein CAIKEAGNQPQHF.

In its sample, this clone was seen a few times. This chain uses TRBV6-5 with TRBJ2-1, with D uncertain. Per the germline V gene, CDR1 is MNHEY and CDR2 is SVGAGI. The CDR3 length is 13 residues. The germline V and J ends were trimmed by 0 bases and 4 bases, with 4 bases remaining between them. The CDR3 sequence is CASSYSQYNEQFF. The CDR3 DNA follows: TGTGCCAGCAGTTACTCACAGTACAATGAGCAGTTCTTC.

This clone was observed a few times. The chain is built from TRBV6-5 and TRBJ2-7, with 8 bases lining up with TRBD2. Germline loops: CDR1 MNHEY, CDR2 SVGAGI. The CDR3 totals 14 residues. Losses at the gene ends were 4 bases for V and 7 bases for J; bases not matched to a gene: 9. Here the CDR3 reads CASSSGTRSWEQYF. CDR3 coding DNA: TGTGCCAGCAGTTCCGGGACTAGGAGTTGGGAGCAGTACTTC.

The chain uses TRBV28 and TRBJ1-2; 8 nucleotides match TRBD1. In germline, CDR1 is MDHEN, CDR2 SYDVKM. Trimming at V came to 5 bases and at J to 3 bases, leaving 14 bases not matched to a gene. The CDR3 is made up of 17 amino acids. CDR3 nucleotide sequence: TGTGCCAGCAGTGGGTACTTTCAGGGGGCACTATACTATGGCTACACCTTC. Translation: CASSGYFQGALYYGYTF.

J is TRBJ1-5 and V is TRBV9, with D possibly TRBD1 on 5 matching bases. Looked up from germline, CDR1 is SGDLS and CDR2 is YYNGEE. Trimming took off 0 bases at V and 7 bases at J, with 14 bases between the two ends. This CDR3 has 15 amino acids. The CDR3 is CASSVVREVYQPQHF. The CDR3 DNA reads as TGTGCCAGCAGCGTAGTCAGGGAGGTTTACCAGCCCCAGCATTTT. The full variable domain, rest sourced from reference TRBV9 and TRBJ1-5, is DSGVTQTPKHLITATGQRVTLRCSPRSGDLSVYWYQQSLDQGLQFLIQYYNGEERAKGNILERFSAQQFPDLHSELNLSSLELGDSALYFCASSVVREVYQPQHFGDGTRLSIL.

This rearrangement joins TRBV7-9 to TRBJ1-4; 11 bases are shared with TRBD1. The V gene end was trimmed by 5 bases and the J gene end by 7 bases; junction bases not matched to a gene: 6. The CDR3 runs 15 residues. Germline assignment: CDR1 SEHNR and CDR2 FQNEAQ (reference sequence). The CDR3 region has the DNA TGTGCCAGCAGCGCCCGGACAGGGGGCGGTGAAAAACTGTTTTTT. This sequence encodes CASSARTGGGEKLFF. The variable domain in full, completed from reference TRBV7-9 and TRBJ1-4, reads DTGVSQNPRHKITKRGQNVTFRCDPISEHNRLYWYRQTLGQGPEFLTYFQNEAQLEKSRLLSDRFSAERPKGSFSTLEIQRTEQGDSAMYLCASSARTGGGEKLFFGSGTQLSVL.

The chain is built from TRBV6-5 and TRBJ1-2, with 7 bases lining up with TRBD1. The CDR3 runs to 12 residues. CDR1 is MNHEY and CDR2 is SVGAGI in the germline V gene. J was trimmed by 7 bases and V by 7 bases; bases with no gene match: 6. The CDR3 bases are TGTGCCAGCACACGACAGGGACGTGGCTACACCTTC. This sequence encodes CASTRQGRGYTF.

The chain links TRBV28 to TRBJ1-5, with TRBD1 matching 10 bases. Germline values: CDR1 MDHEN, CDR2 SYDVKM. This CDR3 has 16 amino acids. Germline trimming cut 5 bases from V and 6 bases from J; bases unmatched to any gene: 10. This CDR3 reads CASSTQGTGAGQPQHF. The CDR3 nucleotides are TGTGCCAGCAGTACCCAGGGGACAGGGGCCGGTCAGCCCCAGCATTTT.

The V call is TRBV7-8, the J call TRBJ1-5, with 7 bases lining up with TRBD1. The CDR3 covers 14 residues. Per the germline V gene, CDR1 is SGHVS and CDR2 is FQNEAQ. V dropped 1 base and J dropped 10; count of bases not matched to a gene: 7. Here the CDR3 reads CASSLGDSLKPQHF. In DNA form, the CDR3 reads TGTGCCAGCAGCTTAGGGGACAGTCTAAAACCCCAGCATTTT.

The chain combines TRBV7-9 with TRBJ1-1, with TRBD1 matching 8 bases. In germline, CDR1 is SEHNR, CDR2 FQNEAQ (reference sequence). The V and J ends lost 2 bases and 1 base, in that order; junction bases with no gene match: 3. The CDR3 runs to 15 residues. The CDR3 nucleotides are TGTGCCAGCAGCTTATTTCAGGGGGCGAACACTGAAGCTTTCTTT. Translated, it gives CASSLFQGANTEAFF. Full variable domain (remainder filled in from reference TRBV7-9 and TRBJ1-1): DTGVSQNPRHKITKRGQNVTFRCDPISEHNRLYWYRQTLGQGPEFLTYFQNEAQLEKSRLLSDRFSAERPKGSFSTLEIQRTEQGDSAMYLCASSLFQGANTEAFFGQGTRLTVV.

The chain recombines TRBV11-2 with TRBJ2-7; TRBD1 might be the D (5 bases). Germline CDR1 is SGHAT and CDR2 is FQNNGV. V was clipped by 3 bases and J by 4 bases, with 10 bases between them. The CDR3 consists of 13 residues. This CDR3 is CASSLRQLYEQYF. The CDR3 nucleotides are TGTGCCAGCAGCTTGAGACAGTTATACGAGCAGTACTTC.

The CDR3 nucleotides are TGTGCCAGCAGCTTGGGTGGGAGGGCCACCGAGCAGTACTTC. It is translated as CASSLGGRATEQYF. The rearrangement joins TRBV5-6 to TRBJ2-7, with 7 positions matching TRBD2. CDR3 size: 14 residues. The J segment lost 6 bases and the V segment lost 0 bases, leaving 6 bases of the junction unmatched. Germline CDR1 and CDR2: SGHDT and YYEEEE.

The rearrangement links TRBV9 to TRBJ2-3, with 9 bases that match TRBD1. Germline CDR1 and CDR2: SGDLS and YYNGEE. Trimming at V came to 5 bases and at J to 6 bases, leaving 7 bases not matched to a gene. The CDR3 loop spans 14 amino acids. For the CDR3, the DNA is TGTGCCAGCAGTCCGGGACAGGGAGGCGATACGCAGTATTTT. It codes for CASSPGQGGDTQYF.

This clone showed up just once. This chain uses TRBV7-8 with TRBJ2-1, with D tentatively TRBD2 (7 bases). Germline V gene sequence: CDR1 SGHVS, CDR2 FQNEAQ. The ends were cut back, 1 base at V and 5 bases at J, with 15 bases in the middle. The CDR3 runs to 16 residues. CDR3 residues: CASSLGAGAGNNEQFF. For the CDR3, the DNA is TGTGCCAGCAGCTTAGGCGCGGGGGCAGGCAACAATGAGCAGTTCTTC.

Note on this clone: Other nucleotide sequences in the sample specify the same CDR3. This sequence joins TRBV5-1 and TRBJ1-6, with 7 bases aligning to TRBD1. J gave up 4 bases and V 5 bases, and 6 bases lay outside the gene matches. This CDR3 region has 15 residues. Germline V gives CDR1 SGHRS, CDR2 YFSETQ. This CDR3 reads CASRPTQGYNSPLHF. Here the CDR3 DNA reads TGCGCCAGCAGGCCTACACAGGGGTATAATTCACCCCTCCACTTT.

The rearrangement links TRBV15 to TRBJ2-1, with 8 bases that match TRBD1. Germline CDR1 and CDR2: LNHNV and YYDKDF (reference sequence). This CDR3 has 13 residues. V lost 7 bases, J lost 3 bases, and 2 bases stayed unmatched. Here the CDR3 reads CATNDRGYNEQFF. The CDR3 coding sequence is TGTGCCACCAATGACAGGGGCTACAATGAGCAGTTCTTC.

The rearrangement links TRBV7-2 to TRBJ2-5, with TRBD1 matching 8 bases. Germline loops: CDR1 SGHTA, CDR2 FQGNSA. Trimming removed 3 bases from V and 5 bases from J; junction bases left unmatched: 14. The CDR3 runs 17 residues. The DNA for the CDR3 is TGTGCCAGCAGCTTGGGAACTGGACAGGGTTTAGGCGAGACCCAGTACTTC. Translating gives CASSLGTGQGLGETQYF. The full variable domain, rest sourced from reference TRBV7-2 and TRBJ2-5, is GAGVSQSPSNKVTEKGKDVELRCDPISGHTALYWYRQSLGQGLEFLIYFQGNSAPDKSGLPSDRFSAERTGGSVSTLTIQRTQQEDSAVYLCASSLGTGQGLGETQYFGPGTRLLVL.

The genes are TRBV28 and TRBJ2-5; the D gene is possibly TRBD2 (6 bases). Trimming took off 7 bases at V and 5 bases at J, with 20 bases between the two ends. Germline lookup yields CDR1 MDHEN and CDR2 SYDVKM. The CDR3 is 15 amino acids. The CDR3 loop reads CASNGPGGSYETQYF. The CDR3 DNA sequence: TGTGCCAGCAATGGCCCTGGGGGGAGTTATGAGACCCAGTACTTC.

The rearrangement links TRBV6-1 to TRBJ1-4; TRBD1 agrees at 10 bases. V lost 4 bases and J lost 6; bases outside the gene matches: 5. The CDR3 loop spans 15 amino acids. The germline gives CDR1 MNHNS, CDR2 SASEGT. Here the CDR3 reads CASSGRTGGYEKLFF. CDR3 DNA sequence: TGTGCCAGCAGTGGACGGACAGGGGGATATGAAAAACTGTTTTTT.

The chain combines TRBV4-1 with TRBJ2-5, with unresolved D. Germline V gene lookup returns CDR1 MGHRA and CDR2 YSYEKL. This CDR3 spans 13 amino acids. Trimming stripped 0 bases from V and 4 bases from J, with 6 bases between. This chain's CDR3 is CASSQETGETQYF. For the CDR3, the DNA is TGCGCCAGCAGCCAAGAGACGGGAGAGACCCAGTACTTC.

The rearrangement links TRBV12-5 to TRBJ2-5, with D possibly being TRBD2 (6 bases). Trimming stripped 6 bases from V and 5 bases from J, with 16 bases between. CDR3 size: 14 residues. Germline V gene data show CDR1 as LGHNT and CDR2 as FRNRAP. DNA of the CDR3: TGTGCTAGTGGCGGGGGACGGCACGGCGAGACCCAGTACTTC. Amino acids: CASGGGRHGETQYF.